The entry that follows covers one T cell receptor (beta chain) sequence. Its cognate antigen is unknown. This CDR3 region has 14 residues. V lost 1 base and J lost 2, with 7 bases in between. Germline V CDR1 and CDR2: SGHTA, FQGNSA. The table came from immunoSEQ multiplex PCR; TCRdb's copy has only in-frame clones and leaves some out. The data contain roughly 12,000 clones, around three fifths of them singletons. This specimen belongs to a study of chemoradiotherapy in HPV16-positive cancers. Study-level results: Candidate HPV-specific clones and E7-related TCR motifs grew in tumor during treatment. In HPV16-positive patients, HPV-responsive T-cell expansion tracked better recurrence-free survival. Only two HPV16-positive patients supplied the functional HPV-specificity definition.

The rearrangement joins TRBV7-2 to TRBJ2-3, with D unclear. The receptor comes from a human donor with HPV-associated anogenital cancer. The sample was taken from a patient who underwent chemoradiotherapy. CDR3 in amino acids: CASSLGSLTDTQYF. Written as DNA, the CDR3 is TGTGCCAGCAGCTTAGGTAGTCTCACAGATACGCAGTATTTT.